Within the sample, the clone carrying this TCR beta chain is medium-sized. Its antigen is still unknown. This specimen belongs to a study of T cells after posttransplantation cyclophosphamide. Whole-study results and caveats: After PTCy, TRB diversity resembled that of CNI/methotrexate controls. Skin or GI-infiltrating T cells shared few TRB sequences with blood.

A marrow graft followed busulfan-fludarabine conditioning, with cyclophosphamide on days +3 and +4. Method: immunoSEQ multiplex PCR; TCRdb's copy keeps in-frame clones and lacks some. Altogether about 8,700 clones were found in the sample, and no singletons occur. J gave up 3 bases and V 3 bases, and 4 bases lay outside the gene matches. The germline CDR1 and CDR2 sequences are LNHDA and SQIVND (reference sequence). CDR3 length: 15 residues. The rearrangement uses TRBV19 and TRBJ1-4, with 7 positions matching TRBD1. The receptor was derived from a male patient aged 30 to 39 who received an allogeneic stem cell transplant from an unrelated donor, was CMV-positive, and had acute and chronic GVHD. T cells may partly derive from the graft donor. The sequencing here drew on PBMCs, taken after an allogeneic stem cell transplant with post-transplant cyclophosphamide. CDR3 nucleotide sequence: TGTGCCAGTAGTATCGTGGGACAGTCTAATGAAAAACTGTTTTTT. Translating gives CASSIVGQSNEKLFF. The entire variable domain, with the rest obtained from reference TRBV19 and TRBJ1-4, is as follows: DGGITQSPKYLFRKEGQNVTLSCEQNLNHDAMYWYRQDPGQGLRLIYYSQIVNDFQKGDIAEGYSVSREKKESFPLTVTSAQKNPTAFYLCASSIVGQSNEKLFFGSGTQLSVL.